Presented here are 17 T cell receptor beta chains from one specimen sequenced in a study of beta chain features in type 1 diabetes. Expressed TCRB transcripts got sequenced, as all isolated RNA was reverse transcribed. TCRdb's table, derived via immunoSEQ multiplex PCR, lists solely in-frame clones and lacks some. The sample includes 240,000 or so clones, 25% to 30% of them seen just once. The sequenced sample consisted of central memory CD4+ T cells from blood. The receptors derive from a man aged 30-40 years in good health.

This clone was detected a few times. V gene TRBV6-1 combines with J gene TRBJ2-3, with D hard to call. Trimming cost V 7 bases and J 2 bases, with 10 bases left between them. This CDR3 has 13 residues. Germline V lookup: CDR1 MNHNS, CDR2 SASEGT. CDR3 coding DNA: TGTGCCAGCACGTCCCTTCCCACAGATACGCAGTATTTT. It yields the protein CASTSLPTDTQYF.

Here the CDR3 DNA reads TGCAGCGTTACGACTAGCGGGGCGGGTTCCTACGAGCAGTACTTC. Translation: CSVTTSGAGSYEQYF. The chain carries TRBV29-1 and TRBJ2-7, with TRBD2 matching over 11 bases. Germline CDR1 is SQVTM and CDR2 is ANQGSEA. The J segment lost 1 base and the V segment lost 5 bases, leaving 7 bases of the junction unmatched. This CDR3 has 15 amino acids.

This sequence joins TRBV10-2 and TRBJ2-7; 9 bases agree with TRBD2. CDR3 length equals 15 residues. Losses at the gene ends were 0 bases for V and 7 bases for J; bases not matched to a gene: 7. CDR1 is WSHSY, CDR2 SAAADI, per germline. As DNA, the CDR3 is TGCGCCAGCAGTGAGTCTGCTAGCGGGATCGGGGAGCAGTACTTC. It yields the protein CASSESASGIGEQYF.

This clone was recorded a few times. The chain couples TRBV29-1 to TRBJ2-2; D is ambiguous. With 6 bases removed from V and 3 bases from J, the gap between germline ends came to 8 bases. The CDR3 contains 12 residues. Germline CDR1 and CDR2: SQVTM and ANQGSEA. Here the CDR3 DNA reads TGCAGCGTCAATTCATACACCGGGGAGCTGTTTTTT. It encodes CSVNSYTGELFF.

J is TRBJ1-2 and V is TRBV29-1; 8 nucleotides match TRBD1. Trimming took 4 bases from V and 1 from J; bases not matched to a gene: 2. CDR1 and CDR2 (germline): SQVTM, ANQGSEA. This CDR3 comprises 13 residues. The CDR3, as DNA: TGCAGCGTTGGGGACAGGATTAACTATGGCTACACCTTC. Its translation is CSVGDRINYGYTF. The full variable domain, in which reference TRBV29-1 and TRBJ1-2 provide the parts outside the CDR3, is SAVISQKPSRDICQRGTSLTIQCQVDSQVTMMFWYRQQPGQSLTLIATANQGSEATYESGFVIDKFPISRPNLTFSTLTVSNMSPEDSSIYLCSVGDRINYGYTFGSGTRLTVV.

The chain combines TRBV5-1 with TRBJ2-1; weak D call: TRBD2 (5 bases). The V gene lost 3 bases and the J gene lost 4 bases, with 8 bases spanning the gap. The CDR3 is made up of 13 amino acids. In germline, CDR1 is SGHRS, CDR2 YFSETQ. The CDR3 DNA reads TGCGCCAGCAGCTCGGGAATATACAATGAGCAGTTCTTC. Translating gives CASSSGIYNEQFF. Full variable domain (rest looked up from reference TRBV5-1 and TRBJ2-1): KAGVTQTPRYLIKTRGQQVTLSCSPISGHRSVSWYQQTPGQGLQFLFEYFSETQRNKGNFPGRFSGRQFSNSRSEMNVSTLELGDSALYLCASSSGIYNEQFFGPGTRLTVL.

This clone occurred a few times. The chain joins TRBV14 to TRBJ2-5; 8 bases are a match to TRBD2. The junction had 17 bases not matched to a gene; V was cut back by 7 bases and J by 7 bases. Germline V CDR1 and CDR2: SGHDN, FVKESK. There are 16 residues in the CDR3. CDR3 bases: TGTGCCAGCATGGACGGGAGGGCCCACAACCGCCCGACCCAGTACTTC. Its translation is CASMDGRAHNRPTQYF.

This clone was detected a few times. V usage is TRBV5-6 and J usage is TRBJ2-5; D remains unclear. The CDR3 covers 12 residues. Germline lookup yields CDR1 SGHDT and CDR2 YYEEEE. Trimming took 7 bases from V and 5 from J, leaving 12 bases between them. CDR3 residues: CASGLQRETQYF. CDR3 DNA: TGTGCCAGCGGGCTTCAGAGGGAGACCCAGTACTTC.

This clone was detected only once. The chain links TRBV9 to TRBJ2-3, with no clear D. Looked up from germline, CDR1 is SGDLS and CDR2 is YYNGEE. The CDR3 has 16 amino acids. V lost 4 bases and J lost 0, with 15 bases in between. CDR3 DNA sequence: TGTGCCAGCAGCCTCGGAATGGCGGCCAGCACAGATACGCAGTATTTT. Protein sequence: CASSLGMAASTDTQYF.

A few counts support this clone. J is TRBJ2-4 and V is TRBV5-4; possible D gene TRBD1, 6 bases. The CDR3 is 15 residues long. Germline values: CDR1 SGHNT, CDR2 YYREEE (reference sequence). V gave up 4 bases and J gave up 7 bases, with 18 bases separating them. The CDR3 loop is CASSGRDKGLNIQYF. The CDR3 bases are TGTGCCAGCAGCGGTAGGGACAAGGGCCTCAACATTCAGTACTTC.

This clone was picked up many times. The V and J genes are TRBV4-2 and TRBJ2-3, with 7 bases aligning to TRBD2. Germline V gene sequence: CDR1 LGHNA, CDR2 YNFKEQ. V shed 2 bases, J shed 2 bases, and the junction held 4 bases outside the gene matches. The CDR3 is 15 amino acids. CDR3: CASSQLAGSTDTQYF. The CDR3 DNA sequence: TGTGCCAGCAGCCAATTAGCGGGTTCCACAGATACGCAGTATTTT.

This clone has just a few counts. The CDR3 DNA sequence: TGCGCCAGCGGGAGTCGGGGTGAGCAGTTCTTC. As protein: CASGSRGEQFF. This sequence joins TRBV5-1 and TRBJ2-1; D is possibly TRBD2 (5 bases). This CDR3 has 11 amino acids. CDR1 and CDR2 from the germline V gene are SGHRS and YFSETQ. Trimming shortened V by 7 bases and J by 9 bases, and 11 bases separated the two germline ends.

This clone was detected ten times or more. The chain is built from TRBV10-3 and TRBJ1-2, with D tentatively TRBD1 (5 bases). V lost 3 bases and J 1 base, leaving 6 bases between the germline ends. The CDR3 has 13 amino acids. CDR1 ENHRY and CDR2 SYGVKD come from the germline V gene. CDR3 nucleotide sequence: TGTGCCATCAGTGACAGGGATAACTATGGCTACACCTTC. The encoded protein is CAISDRDNYGYTF.

This chain connects TRBV7-9 to TRBJ2-3; D is undetermined. The CDR3 covers 15 residues. Trimming shortened V by 0 bases and J by 2 bases, and 9 bases separated the two germline ends. CDR1 is SEHNR, CDR2 FQNEAQ, per germline (reference sequence). The CDR3 coding sequence is TGTGCCAGCAGCTTAGCAGGGCAGTCCACAGATACGCAGTATTTT. Translation: CASSLAGQSTDTQYF.

The V call is TRBV10-2, the J call TRBJ2-7; D not certain. The CDR3 is 14 amino acids. CDR1 is WSHSY and CDR2 is SAAADI in the germline V gene. Trimming stripped 6 bases from V and 0 bases from J, with 12 bases between. In nucleotides, the CDR3 is TGCGCCAGCAGAATGACCGAGTACTCCTACGAGCAGTACTTC. This codes for CASRMTEYSYEQYF.

V is TRBV7-2 and J is TRBJ2-3; 11 nucleotides align to TRBD2. Looked up from germline, CDR1 is SGHTA and CDR2 is FQGNSA. V trimming: 6 bases; J trimming: 8 bases; junction bases outside the gene matches: 10. CDR3 length: 15 amino acids. The CDR3 reads CASRTLAGAWGTQYF. In nucleotides, the CDR3 is TGTGCCAGCAGGACACTAGCGGGAGCATGGGGTACGCAGTATTTT.

This clone was seen more than once but under ten times. V gene TRBV2 combines with J gene TRBJ2-1; 8 positions agree with TRBD1. Trimming took 4 bases from V and 9 from J; bases not matched to a gene: 5. Germline V gene data show CDR1 as SNHLY and CDR2 as FYNNEI. The CDR3 totals 13 residues. The CDR3 protein is CASSGTGYGEQFF. DNA for the CDR3: TGTGCCAGCAGTGGGACAGGGTACGGTGAGCAGTTCTTC.